This TCR beta chain was profiled in a study of regulatory T cells in long-lasting Graves disease. This clonotype was counted many times. Its specificity is unknown. iRepertoire HTBI primers and Arm-PCR of CDR3 regions built TCR beta libraries. MiXCR was run by TCRdb on the multiplex PCR reads, yielding one entry per CDR3 protein. Of approximately 400,000 distinct CDR3 sequences in the sample, roughly 20% are singletons; the top ten hold less than 25%. Whole-study results and caveats: Rather than thyroid tissue, only peripheral blood underwent study.

Described time point: persistent/refractory GD, antithyroid drugs over 5 years with positive TRAb. The TCR library used RNA extracted from PBMCs. The patient group derived from an endocrinology department in Xi'an, China. The CDR3 sequence is 14 residues long. CDR1 and CDR2 (germline): KGHDR, SFDVKD. Trimming removed 3 bases from V and 4 bases from J; junction bases left unmatched: 4. The receptor was derived from a female donor with Graves disease. The chain employs TRBV24-1 and TRBJ2-7, with 8 nucleotides matching TRBD1. The specimen comprised peripheral blood mononuclear cells (PBMCs), sampled when the disease was refractory, from a patient treated with antithyroid drugs. The DNA for the CDR3 is TGTGCCACCAGTGATCGGGACAGGCCATACGAGCAGTACTTC. It encodes CATSDRDRPYEQYF.